The rows below give T cell receptor beta chains drawn from one sample of a study of blood T cell repertoires in COVID-19. Assay used: immunoSEQ multiplex PCR; TCRdb lists only in-frame clones, some missing. The sample yields some 110,000 clones, roughly 91% seen once. What was sequenced was peripheral blood. The receptors shown here come from a human donor in a cohort sampled during active COVID-19. CDR3s leave out the opening cysteine and the closing phenylalanine or tryptophan. Clone size is shown for a subset of rows, as once, few, many or a class of expanded clone.

size: -; J: TRBJ2-6; V: TRBV7-6; CDR3: ASSLGGTGYSSGANVLT
size: once; J: TRBJ2-1; V: TRBV7-2; CDR3: VSSSNLGGEQF
size: -; J: TRBJ2-2; V: TRBV9; CDR3: ASSVGTGGRNAGELF
size: -; J: TRBJ1-3; V: TRBV2; CDR3: ASTVNSGNTIY
size: -; J: TRBJ2-3; V: TRBV7-3; CDR3: ASRLTTKDTQY
size: -; J: TRBJ1-1; V: TRBV12-3/TRBV12-4; CDR3: ASSFRQGVEAF
size: few; J: TRBJ1-2; V: TRBV7-9; CDR3: ASSLGGAPSYT
size: -; J: TRBJ2-2; V: TRBV6-1; CDR3: ASSVRPHGGLNTGELF
size: -; J: TRBJ1-1; V: TRBV10-3; CDR3: AISQGATNTEAF
size: -; J: TRBJ2-3; V: TRBV2; CDR3: ASSTGTGSTDTQY
size: -; J: TRBJ2-4; V: TRBV4-3; CDR3: ASSQDGWRGGAKNIQY
size: few; J: TRBJ2-7; V: TRBV3-1/TRBV3-2; CDR3: ASSQAGVAYEQY
size: -; J: TRBJ2-1; V: TRBV27; CDR3: ASSLRFGANEQF
size: -; J: TRBJ1-6; V: TRBV4-3; CDR3: ASSQDVGDRNSPLH
size: -; J: TRBJ2-3; V: TRBV6-6; CDR3: ASSYSSGVTDTQY
size: -; J: TRBJ2-7; V: TRBV4-1; CDR3: ASSQGGREGYEQY
size: once; J: TRBJ2-5; V: TRBV2; CDR3: ASSPYRGEQETQY
size: -; J: TRBJ2-5; V: TRBV6-5; CDR3: ASSYAWDRGLETQY
size: -; J: TRBJ2-7; V: TRBV4-1; CDR3: ASSQGLGWYEQY
size: -; J: TRBJ1-2; V: TRBV27; CDR3: ARSGGYT
size: few; J: TRBJ2-3; V: TRBV4-3; CDR3: ASSQEGQGVDTQY
size: -; J: TRBJ2-5; V: TRBV5-6; CDR3: ASSPGTGGKTQY
size: few; J: TRBJ2-7; V: TRBV27; CDR3: ASSPGLAGVEQY
size: -; J: TRBJ1-4; V: TRBV14; CDR3: ASSFRGPNEKLF
size: -; J: TRBJ2-2; V: TRBV29-1; CDR3: SVGTSGRAGTGELF
size: -; J: TRBJ2-7; V: TRBV20-1; CDR3: SASWSGDASRYEQY
size: few; J: TRBJ1-2; V: TRBV30; CDR3: AWTIRGRNYGYT
size: -; J: TRBJ2-5; V: TRBV11-3; CDR3: ASGPEGSTETQY
size: -; J: TRBJ2-4; V: TRBV14; CDR3: ASSQTGQVKSIQY
size: once; J: TRBJ1-1; V: TRBV28; CDR3: ASSGPLGTLNTEAF
size: -; J: TRBJ2-7; V: TRBV10-3; CDR3: AISERGSSYEQY
size: -; J: TRBJ2-7; V: TRBV7-2; CDR3: ASSWRGGLAAGTGEQY
size: -; J: TRBJ1-2; V: TRBV4-3; CDR3: ASSQEGPARGYYGYT
size: -; J: TRBJ2-3; V: TRBV20-1; CDR3: SAPGGGTQY
size: -; J: TRBJ2-3; V: TRBV5-1; CDR3: ASSLAAGGTRVTDTQY
size: -; J: TRBJ2-3; V: TRBV30; CDR3: AWSAGGHTEQY
size: few; J: TRBJ2-7; V: TRBV3-1/TRBV3-2; CDR3: ASSHFPRQGAKAESSYEQY
size: -; J: TRBJ2-7; V: TRBV10-3; CDR3: AISEEGYEQY
size: once; J: TRBJ1-1; V: TRBV4-2; CDR3: ASSLGQGHNTEAF
size: -; J: TRBJ2-7; V: TRBV4-1; CDR3: ASSQGLAGVGGEQY
size: -; J: TRBJ1-1; V: TRBV5-6; CDR3: ASSYRVEAF
size: -; J: TRBJ2-6; V: TRBV5-1; CDR3: ASRGAGANVLT
size: -; J: TRBJ2-5; V: TRBV2; CDR3: AASLALQETQY
size: -; J: TRBJ2-1; V: TRBV18; CDR3: ASSLRDEQF